These 10 T cell receptor beta chains were sequenced from one sample in a study of T cells in Graves' hyperthyroidism and ophthalmopathy. From RNA transcripts, TCR beta CDR3 regions were amplified. In the first-round RT-PCR of the TCR CDR3, the HTBI primer set was used. TCRdb reanalysed the multiplex PCR reads using MiXCR and keeps one entry per CDR3 protein. The repertoire includes hundreds of thousands of distinct CDR3 sequences, roughly 15% of them detected once, and approximately 13% sits in the top ten. Sequencing was carried out using blood. These receptors were taken from a man younger than 30 with Graves' ophthalmopathy.

In its sample, this clonotype was seen a few times. The rearrangement uses TRBV11-3 and TRBJ2-5, with a tentative D call TRBD2 (6 bases). The length of the CDR3 is 17 residues. With 1 base removed from V and 0 bases from J, the gap between germline ends came to 15 bases. In germline, CDR1 is SGHNT, CDR2 YENEEA. The CDR3 loop is CASSLGAWGEYQETQYF. The CDR3 nucleotides are TGTGCCAGCAGCTTAGGAGCGTGGGGGGAGTACCAAGAGACCCAGTACTTC.

This clonotype appeared many times. This chain uses TRBV20-1 with TRBJ2-7; no reliable D call. Germline V gene lookup returns CDR1 DFQATT and CDR2 SNEGSKA (reference sequence). Trimming pared 3 bases from V and 1 base from J, leaving 7 bases between. The CDR3 is 12 residues long. The CDR3: CSASDMSYEQYF. The CDR3 coding sequence is TGCAGTGCTAGCGATATGTCCTACGAGCAGTACTTC.

This chain joins TRBV11-2 and TRBJ2-7; D is undetermined. V lost 1 base to trimming and J lost 3 bases, with 10 bases between them. The germline gives CDR1 SGHAT, CDR2 FQNNGV. The CDR3 is 14 amino acids. The CDR3 spells CASSLAREDYEQYF. The CDR3 DNA reads as TGTGCCAGCAGCTTAGCTAGGGAAGACTACGAGCAGTACTTC.

In its sample, this clonotype was seen many times. CDR3 sequence: CASSGYQGSKVTDTQYF. The CDR3, as DNA: TGTGCCAGCAGCGGATATCAAGGTTCCAAGGTCACAGATACGCAGTATTTT. V usage is TRBV28 and J usage is TRBJ2-3; D unclear. Per the germline V gene, CDR1 is MDHEN and CDR2 is SYDVKM. With 6 bases removed from V and 2 bases from J, the gap between germline ends came to 21 bases. The CDR3 is made up of 17 amino acids.

CDR3 sequence (DNA): TGTGCCAGCAGCTTAGGGGGGACGGGGGGCCCGGGCGGCCCTGAAGCTTTCTTT. It encodes CASSLGGTGGPGGPEAFF. The V call is TRBV7-6, the J call TRBJ1-1; D perhaps matches TRBD1 (6 bases). The ends were cut back, 1 base at V and 6 bases at J, with 24 bases in the middle. CDR1 and CDR2 (germline): SGHVS, FNYEAQ. This CDR3 region has 18 residues.

This clonotype was seen repeatedly, ten times or more. This chain joins TRBV6-1 and TRBJ2-7, with 7 positions matching TRBD1. Losses at the gene ends were 2 bases for V and 3 bases for J; bases not matched to a gene: 1. CDR1 and CDR2 (germline): MNHNS, SASEGT. The CDR3 runs 13 residues. The CDR3 bases are TGTGCCAGCAGTGAACGGGACAGCTACGAGCAGTACTTC. Its protein is CASSERDSYEQYF.

This clonotype was seen many times. The chain combines TRBV6-1 with TRBJ1-1, with D possibly matching TRBD1 (6 bases). CDR1 and CDR2 from the germline V gene are MNHNS and SASEGT. V was shortened by 8 bases and J by 5 bases, with 18 bases between the two germline ends. This CDR3 is built from 14 residues. CDR3 nucleotide sequence: TGTGCCAGCGCGAGGGGGGGAATGGGGACTGAAGCTTTCTTT. This encodes CASARGGMGTEAFF.

This clonotype was counted a few times. This chain links TRBV4-1 with TRBJ2-5; no clear D. V lost 2 bases and J lost 5, with 6 bases in between. Germline V gene data show CDR1 as MGHRA and CDR2 as YSYEKL. The CDR3 sequence is 12 residues long. CDR3 DNA sequence: TGCGCCAGCAGCCAAAGTAATGAGACCCAGTACTTC. Its protein product is CASSQSNETQYF.

V and J are TRBV12-3 or TRBV12-4 and TRBJ2-1; 7 positions agree with TRBD2. The CDR3 runs to 12 residues. Trimming removed 2 bases from V and 14 bases from J; junction bases left unmatched: 6. CDR3 loop: CASSLFGGEKFF. The DNA of the CDR3 is TGTGCCAGCAGTTTATTTGGGGGGGAAAAGTTCTTC.

This clonotype was counted ten times or more. V is TRBV7-8 and J is TRBJ2-3, with 9 bases that match TRBD2. Germline CDR1 reads SGHVS; CDR2 reads FQNEAQ. Trimming cost V 10 bases and J 1 base; bases outside gene matches: 6. The CDR3 runs 14 residues. CDR3 sequence (DNA): TGTGCCAATACAGCGGGGGGCCGCACAGATACGCAGTATTTT. This codes for CANTAGGRTDTQYF.